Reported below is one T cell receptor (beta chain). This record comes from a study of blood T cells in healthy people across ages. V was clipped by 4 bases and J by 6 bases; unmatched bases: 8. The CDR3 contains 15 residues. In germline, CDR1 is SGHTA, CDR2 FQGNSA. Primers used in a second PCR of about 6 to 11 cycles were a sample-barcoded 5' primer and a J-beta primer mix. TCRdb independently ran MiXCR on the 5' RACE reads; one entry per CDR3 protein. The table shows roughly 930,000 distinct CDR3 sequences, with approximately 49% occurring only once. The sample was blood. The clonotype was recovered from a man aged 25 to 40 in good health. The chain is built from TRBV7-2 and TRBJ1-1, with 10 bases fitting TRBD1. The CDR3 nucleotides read TGTGCCAGCAGCTGGGGGACAGGGGAGGTCGCTGAAGCTTTCTTT. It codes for CASSWGTGEVAEAFF. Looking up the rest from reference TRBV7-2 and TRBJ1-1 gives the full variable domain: GAGVSQSPSNKVTEKGKDVELRCDPISGHTALYWYRQSLGQGLEFLIYFQGNSAPDKSGLPSDRFSAERTGGSVSTLTIQRTQQEDSAVYLCASSWGTGEVAEAFFGQGTRLTVV.